The text below deals with one T cell receptor beta chain. Its antigen is not identified. The source of the sample is a study of T cells expressing NK-cell markers. Study summary: It was sorted CD3+CD56-NKG2C+, CD3+CD56+NKG2C- and CD3+CD56+NKG2C+ T cells that provided the TCR beta repertoires.

The CDR3 is 17 amino acids. Germline CDR1 reads PRHDT; CDR2 reads FYEKMQ (reference sequence). Study observations and caveats: Whether the expanded NKG2C+ T cell clones recognized HCMV remained unclear. The same clonotypes also predominated in the CD3+CD56-NKG2C+ fraction of a few donors. In several donors, dominant CD3+CD56+NKG2C+ clones formed roughly 1.0-7.5% of CD8+ cells.

After re-calling the 5' RACE reads, TCRdb lists one entry per CDR3 protein, DNA absent. The listing records approximately 380,000 distinct CDR3 sequences. This chain links TRBV13 with TRBJ1-3; TCRdb picks TRBD1, but there is no DNA to check that call. This sequence originates from a man aged 18-69 years in good health. Sequencing used blood T cells: a sorted CD56 or NKG2C T cell subset, CD4+ or CD8+ T cells, or bulk PBMC T cells (not recorded which). The CDR3 region is CASSLGLDTGSGNTIYF.